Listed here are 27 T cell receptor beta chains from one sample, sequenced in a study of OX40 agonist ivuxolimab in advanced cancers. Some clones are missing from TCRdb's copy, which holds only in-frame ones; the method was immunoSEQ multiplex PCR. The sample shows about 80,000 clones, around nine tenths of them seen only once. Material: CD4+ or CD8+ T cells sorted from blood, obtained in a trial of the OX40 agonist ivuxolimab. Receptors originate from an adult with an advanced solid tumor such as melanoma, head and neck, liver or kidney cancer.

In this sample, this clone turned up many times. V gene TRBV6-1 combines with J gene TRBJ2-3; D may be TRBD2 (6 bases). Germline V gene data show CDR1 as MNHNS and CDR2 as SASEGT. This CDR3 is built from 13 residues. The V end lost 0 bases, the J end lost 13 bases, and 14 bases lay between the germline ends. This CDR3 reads CASSEAYGEREYF. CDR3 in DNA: TGTGCCAGCAGTGAAGCGTATGGCGAGCGGGAGTATTTT.

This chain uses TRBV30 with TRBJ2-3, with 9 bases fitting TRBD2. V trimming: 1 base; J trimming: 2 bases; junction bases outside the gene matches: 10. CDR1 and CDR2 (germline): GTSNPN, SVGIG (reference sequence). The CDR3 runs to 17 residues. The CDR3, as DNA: TGTGCCTGGAGTGGAATTGGCCTAGCGGGGTTCACAGATACGCAGTATTTT. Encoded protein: CAWSGIGLAGFTDTQYF.

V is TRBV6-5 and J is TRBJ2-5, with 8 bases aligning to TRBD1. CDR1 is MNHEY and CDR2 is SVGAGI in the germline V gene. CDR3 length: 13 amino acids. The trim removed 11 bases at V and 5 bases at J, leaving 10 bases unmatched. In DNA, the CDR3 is TGTGCCGTAACCAGGGGGCGCGTGGAGACCCAGTACTTC. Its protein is CAVTRGRVETQYF.

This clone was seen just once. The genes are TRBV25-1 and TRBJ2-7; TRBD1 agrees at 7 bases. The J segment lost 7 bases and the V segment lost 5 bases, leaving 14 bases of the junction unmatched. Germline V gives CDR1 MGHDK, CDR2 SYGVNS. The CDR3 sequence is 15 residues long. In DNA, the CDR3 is TGTGCCAGCAGTACCCGGGACAGACCTACGGGAGAGCAGTACTTC. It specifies CASSTRDRPTGEQYF.

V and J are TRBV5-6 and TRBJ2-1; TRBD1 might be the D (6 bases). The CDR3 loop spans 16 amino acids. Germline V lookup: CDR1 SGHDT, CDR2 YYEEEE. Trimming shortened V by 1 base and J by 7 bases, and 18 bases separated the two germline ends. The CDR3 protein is CASSLRLMTQGNEQFF. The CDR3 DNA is TGTGCCAGCAGCTTGCGGCTAATGACACAGGGTAATGAGCAGTTCTTC.

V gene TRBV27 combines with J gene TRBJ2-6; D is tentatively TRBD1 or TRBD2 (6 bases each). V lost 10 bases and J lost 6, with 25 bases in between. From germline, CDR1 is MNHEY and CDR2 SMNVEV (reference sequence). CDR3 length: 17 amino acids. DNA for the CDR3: TGTGCCATCGACCGGGGGCAGCATGTGCATCAGGCCAACGTCCTGACTTTC. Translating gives CAIDRGQHVHQANVLTF.

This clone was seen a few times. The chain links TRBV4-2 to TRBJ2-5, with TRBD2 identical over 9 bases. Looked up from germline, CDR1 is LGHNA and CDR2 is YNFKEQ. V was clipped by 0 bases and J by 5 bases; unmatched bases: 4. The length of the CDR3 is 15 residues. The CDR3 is CASSQEREGHETQYF. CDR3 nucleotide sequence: TGTGCCAGCAGCCAAGAGCGGGAGGGCCACGAGACCCAGTACTTC.

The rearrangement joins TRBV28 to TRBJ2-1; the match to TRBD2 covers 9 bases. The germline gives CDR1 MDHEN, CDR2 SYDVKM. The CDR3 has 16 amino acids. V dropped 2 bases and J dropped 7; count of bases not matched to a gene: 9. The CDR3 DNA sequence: TGTGCCAGCAGTTTAACTTCTAGCGGGATTAGGAATGAGCAGTTCTTC. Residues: CASSLTSSGIRNEQFF.

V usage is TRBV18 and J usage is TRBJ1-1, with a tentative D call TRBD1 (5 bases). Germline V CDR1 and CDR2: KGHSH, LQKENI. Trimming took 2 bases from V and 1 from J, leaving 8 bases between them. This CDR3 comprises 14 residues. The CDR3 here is CASSPFGGNTEAFF. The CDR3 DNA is TGTGCCAGCTCACCATTCGGGGGGAACACTGAAGCTTTCTTT.

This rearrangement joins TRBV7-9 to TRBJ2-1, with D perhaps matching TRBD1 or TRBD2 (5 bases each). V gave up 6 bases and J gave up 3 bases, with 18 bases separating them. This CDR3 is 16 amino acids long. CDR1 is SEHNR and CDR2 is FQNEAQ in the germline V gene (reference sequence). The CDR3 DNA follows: TGTGCCAGCAGGCTTTTAAGGGGAGCGGTCTACAATGAGCAGTTCTTC. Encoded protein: CASRLLRGAVYNEQFF. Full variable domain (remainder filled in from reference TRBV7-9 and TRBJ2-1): DTGVSQNPRHKITKRGQNVTFRCDPISEHNRLYWYRQTLGQGPEFLTYFQNEAQLEKSRLLSDRFSAERPKGSFSTLEIQRTEQGDSAMYLCASRLLRGAVYNEQFFGPGTRLTVL.

CDR3 nucleotides: TGTGCCAGCAGCTTGGCAGGGAGAACTTTCTTT. Translated, it gives CASSLAGRTFF. The chain carries TRBV5-5 and TRBJ1-1; a possible D gene is TRBD1 (5 bases). The V end was cut by 0 bases, the J end by 12 bases, with 9 bases between. The germline gives CDR1 SGHKS, CDR2 YYEKEE (reference sequence). This CDR3 comprises 11 residues.

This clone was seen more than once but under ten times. The CDR3: CASSFASGRGAYNEQFF. The DNA for the CDR3 is TGTGCCAGCAGTTTTGCTAGCGGGAGAGGGGCCTACAATGAGCAGTTCTTC. The chain recombines TRBV28 with TRBJ2-1; 10 bases map to TRBD2. V shed 3 bases, J shed 2 bases, and the junction held 7 bases outside the gene matches. This CDR3 contains 17 residues. CDR1 is MDHEN and CDR2 is SYDVKM in the germline V gene.

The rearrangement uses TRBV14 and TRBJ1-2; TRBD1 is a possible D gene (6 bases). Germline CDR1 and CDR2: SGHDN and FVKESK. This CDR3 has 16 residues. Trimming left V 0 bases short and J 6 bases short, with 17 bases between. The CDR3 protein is CASSQDRGRGRDGYTF. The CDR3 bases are TGTGCCAGCAGCCAAGACAGGGGTAGAGGTAGAGATGGCTACACCTTC.

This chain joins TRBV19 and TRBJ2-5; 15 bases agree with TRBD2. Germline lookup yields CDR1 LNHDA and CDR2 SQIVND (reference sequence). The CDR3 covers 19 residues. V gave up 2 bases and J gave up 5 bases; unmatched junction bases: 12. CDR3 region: CASSIPAQGLAGGRETQYF. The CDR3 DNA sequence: TGTGCCAGTAGTATACCAGCCCAAGGACTAGCGGGAGGGAGGGAGACCCAGTACTTC.

The CDR3 region has the DNA TGTGCCAGTAACGGGGGGGCGGGAGTGAGGTACAATGAGCAGTTCTTC. Its translation: CASNGGAGVRYNEQFF. J is TRBJ2-1 and V is TRBV19; 8 bases are a match to TRBD2. The CDR3 has 16 residues. The V and J ends lost 7 bases and 4 bases, in that order; junction bases with no gene match: 12. Germline V gene lookup returns CDR1 LNHDA and CDR2 SQIVND (reference sequence).

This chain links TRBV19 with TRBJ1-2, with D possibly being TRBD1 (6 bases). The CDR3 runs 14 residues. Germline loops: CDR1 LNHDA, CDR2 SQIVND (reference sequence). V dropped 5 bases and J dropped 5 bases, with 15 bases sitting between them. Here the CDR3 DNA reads TGTGCCAGTAGTCAAGCAGGGGAAATATATGGCTACACCTTC. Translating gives CASSQAGEIYGYTF. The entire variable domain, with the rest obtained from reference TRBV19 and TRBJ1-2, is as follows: DGGITQSPKYLFRKEGQNVTLSCEQNLNHDAMYWYRQDPGQGLRLIYYSQIVNDFQKGDIAEGYSVSREKKESFPLTVTSAQKNPTAFYLCASSQAGEIYGYTFGSGTRLTVV.

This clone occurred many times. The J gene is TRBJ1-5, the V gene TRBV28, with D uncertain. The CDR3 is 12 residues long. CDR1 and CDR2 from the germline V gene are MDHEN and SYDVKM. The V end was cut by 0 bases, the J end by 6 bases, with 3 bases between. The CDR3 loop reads CASSLWGQPQHF. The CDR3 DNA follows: TGTGCCAGCAGTTTATGGGGTCAGCCCCAGCATTTT.

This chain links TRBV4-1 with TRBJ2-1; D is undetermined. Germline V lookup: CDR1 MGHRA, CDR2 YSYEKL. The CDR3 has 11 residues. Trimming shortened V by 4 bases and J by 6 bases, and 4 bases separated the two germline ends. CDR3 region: CASSRGNEQFF. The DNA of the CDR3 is TGCGCCAGCAGCCGTGGCAATGAGCAGTTCTTC.

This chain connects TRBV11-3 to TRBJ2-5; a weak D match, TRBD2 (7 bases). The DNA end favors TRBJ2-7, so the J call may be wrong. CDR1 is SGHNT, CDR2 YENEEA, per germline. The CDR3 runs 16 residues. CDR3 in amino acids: CASSPPGGLAGYEQYF. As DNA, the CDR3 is TGTGCCAGCAGCCCACCGGGGGGCCTGGCGGGATACGAGCAGTACTTC.

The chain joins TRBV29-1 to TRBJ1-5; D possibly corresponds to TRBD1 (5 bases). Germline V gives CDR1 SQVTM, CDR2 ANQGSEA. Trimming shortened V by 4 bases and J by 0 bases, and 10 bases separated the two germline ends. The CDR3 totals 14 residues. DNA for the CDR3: TGCAGCGTTGTTCAGGGTAATAGCAATCAGCCCCAGCATTTT. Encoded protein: CSVVQGNSNQPQHF.

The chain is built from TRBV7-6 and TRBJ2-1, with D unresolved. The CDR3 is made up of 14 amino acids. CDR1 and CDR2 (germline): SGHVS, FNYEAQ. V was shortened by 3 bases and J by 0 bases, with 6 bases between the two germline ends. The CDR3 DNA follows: TGTGCCAGCAGCTTGGGTAGCTCCTACAATGAGCAGTTCTTC. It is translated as CASSLGSSYNEQFF.

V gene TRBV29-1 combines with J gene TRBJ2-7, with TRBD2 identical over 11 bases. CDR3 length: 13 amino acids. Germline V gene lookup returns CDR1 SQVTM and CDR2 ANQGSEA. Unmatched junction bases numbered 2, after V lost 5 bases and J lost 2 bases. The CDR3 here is CSVPGLAAYEQYF. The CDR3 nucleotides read TGCAGCGTTCCGGGACTAGCGGCCTACGAGCAGTACTTC.

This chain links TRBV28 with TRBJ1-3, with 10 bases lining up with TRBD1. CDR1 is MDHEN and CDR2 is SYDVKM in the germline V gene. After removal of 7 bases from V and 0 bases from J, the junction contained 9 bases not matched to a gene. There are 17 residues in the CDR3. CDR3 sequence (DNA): TGTGCCAGCACCGGGACAGGGGCACAAAACTCTGGAAACACCATATATTTT. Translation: CASTGTGAQNSGNTIYF.

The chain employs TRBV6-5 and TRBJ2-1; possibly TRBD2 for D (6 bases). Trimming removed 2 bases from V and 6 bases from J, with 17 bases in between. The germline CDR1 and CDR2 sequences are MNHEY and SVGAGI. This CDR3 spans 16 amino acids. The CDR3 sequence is CASSYAPGGGLNEQFF. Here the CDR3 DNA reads TGTGCCAGCAGTTACGCTCCTGGCGGAGGGCTCAATGAGCAGTTCTTC.

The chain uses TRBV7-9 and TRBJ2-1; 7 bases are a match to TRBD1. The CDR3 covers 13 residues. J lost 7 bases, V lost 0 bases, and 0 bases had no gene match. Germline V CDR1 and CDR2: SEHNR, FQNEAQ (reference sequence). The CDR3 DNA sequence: TGTGCCAGCAGCTTAGCGGACAGGAATGAGCAGTTCTTC. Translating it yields CASSLADRNEQFF.

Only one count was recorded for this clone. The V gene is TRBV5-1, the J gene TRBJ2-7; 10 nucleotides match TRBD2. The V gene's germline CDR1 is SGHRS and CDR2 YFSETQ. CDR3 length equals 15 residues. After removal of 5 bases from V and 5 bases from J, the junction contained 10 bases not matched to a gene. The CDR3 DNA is TGCGCCAGCAGATATACTAGCGGGATCGCCGACGAGCAGTACTTC. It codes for CASRYTSGIADEQYF.

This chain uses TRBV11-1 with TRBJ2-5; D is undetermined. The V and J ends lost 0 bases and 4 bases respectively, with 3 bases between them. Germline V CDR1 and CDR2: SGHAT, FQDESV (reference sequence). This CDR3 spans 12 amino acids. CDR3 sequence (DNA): TGTGCCAGCAGCTTAGCGCCAGAGACCCAGTACTTC. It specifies CASSLAPETQYF.